The 28 T cell receptor beta chains in this list originate from one sample, sequenced in a study of shared clonotypes between healthy human individuals. As defined, naive CD8 cells were CD45RO-negative and positively selected for CCR7, with terminally differentiated effector memory CD45RA+ cells excluded. Clones were read by immunoSEQ multiplex PCR, and TCRdb kept only the in-frame ones, dropping some. The table includes 630,000 or so clones, roughly 98% detected once. Sequences were obtained from naive CD8+ T cells sorted from blood. Source of these receptors: a man younger than 45 in good health.

The chain joins TRBV4-3 to TRBJ2-7; 11 nucleotides line up with TRBD2. V was clipped by 1 base and J by 1 base; unmatched bases: 6. Germline-derived CDR1 and CDR2 are LGHNA and YSLEER. The CDR3 runs 17 residues. CDR3 in amino acids: CASSQVTSGISSYEQYF. The CDR3 coding sequence is TGCGCCAGCAGCCAAGTGACTAGCGGGATATCATCCTACGAGCAGTACTTC.

This rearrangement joins TRBV2 to TRBJ2-1; D unclear. The CDR3 consists of 10 residues. Germline CDR1 reads SNHLY; CDR2 reads FYNNEI. V dropped 9 bases and J dropped 9 bases, with 9 bases sitting between them. In nucleotides, the CDR3 is TGTGCCAGTCGTGGGTTTGAGCAGTTCTTC. Translated: CASRGFEQFF.

This chain joins TRBV10-3 and TRBJ2-7, with a possible D match to TRBD1 (5 bases). This CDR3 spans 14 amino acids. The V gene's germline CDR1 is ENHRY and CDR2 SYGVKD. Trimming stripped 3 bases from V and 3 bases from J, with 12 bases between. CDR3 loop: CAISEPGQHYEQYF. CDR3 sequence (DNA): TGTGCCATCAGTGAACCCGGACAACACTACGAGCAGTACTTC.

This clone was detected once. The chain employs TRBV7-9 and TRBJ2-7; 9 bases are shared with TRBD2. The germline gives CDR1 SEHNR, CDR2 FQNEAQ (reference sequence). V gave up 5 bases and J gave up 3 bases; unmatched junction bases: 5. The CDR3 consists of 14 residues. Here the CDR3 DNA reads TGTGCCAGCAGCCAGGTTAGCGGGAGCTACGAGCAGTACTTC. This sequence encodes CASSQVSGSYEQYF.

V gene TRBV7-8 combines with J gene TRBJ1-5, with no clear D. Germline CDR1 and CDR2: SGHVS and FQNEAQ. Trimming took 1 base from V and 7 from J, leaving 8 bases between them. CDR3 length: 13 amino acids. The CDR3: CASSLDPSQPQHF. The DNA of the CDR3 is TGTGCCAGCAGCTTAGACCCTTCACAGCCCCAGCATTTT.

This sequence joins TRBV6-5 and TRBJ1-5; D is possibly TRBD1 (5 bases). Trimming removed 0 bases from V and 6 bases from J, with 12 bases in between. This CDR3 has 15 residues. Per germline, CDR1 MNHEY and CDR2 SVGAGI. The CDR3 sequence: CASSYSSRDLQPQHF. The DNA of the CDR3 is TGTGCCAGCAGTTACTCCAGCAGGGATCTTCAGCCCCAGCATTTT.

Concerning this clone itself: The junction departs from germline at one end; a sequencing error may be responsible. This chain links TRBV7-9 with TRBJ1-3, with a tentative D call TRBD1 (5 bases). Per the germline V gene, CDR1 is SEHNR and CDR2 is FQNEAQ (reference sequence). This CDR3 contains 13 residues. CDR3 DNA: TGTGCCAGCAGCTTAGCCCTTAGAGACATCCGGGACTTT. Protein sequence: CASSLALRDIRDF. The full variable domain, completed using reference TRBV7-9 and TRBJ1-3, is DTGVSQNPRHKITKRGQNVTFRCDPISEHNRLYWYRQTLGQGPEFLTYFQNEAQLEKSRLLSDRFSAERPKGSFSTLEIQRTEQGDSAMYLCASSLALRDIRDFGEGSWLTVV.

The chain recombines TRBV7-8 with TRBJ1-1; D perhaps matches TRBD1 (5 bases). V dropped 6 bases and J dropped 1 base, with 18 bases sitting between them. This CDR3 is 16 amino acids long. The germline V gene encodes CDR1 SGHVS and CDR2 FQNEAQ. The CDR3 reads CASSPSRGAWNTEAFF. CDR3 in DNA: TGTGCCAGCAGTCCTAGTAGAGGGGCTTGGAACACTGAAGCTTTCTTT.

The chain has TRBV28 and TRBJ1-2; D not resolved. The CDR3 extends over 16 amino acids. Germline V gene lookup returns CDR1 MDHEN and CDR2 SYDVKM. Between the trimmed V and J ends, which lost 3 bases and 3 bases, there was a span of 17 bases. The CDR3 nucleotides read TGTGCCAGCAGTTTTTCGGGCAGGACGTCAGACTATGGCTACACCTTC. Its translation is CASSFSGRTSDYGYTF.

The V call is TRBV2, the J call TRBJ2-5, with D maybe TRBD1 (6 bases). Per germline, CDR1 SNHLY and CDR2 FYNNEI. V was clipped by 4 bases and J by 4 bases, with 25 bases between them. This CDR3 comprises 18 residues. Here the CDR3 DNA reads TGTGCCAGCAGTGTGTCGGTAGTTGGGGGCGCAGGACGAGAGACCCAGTACTTC. This encodes CASSVSVVGGAGRETQYF.

This chain connects TRBV5-1 to TRBJ2-7; TRBD1 agrees at 11 bases. J lost 0 bases, V lost 1 base, and 9 bases had no gene match. The CDR3 sequence is 18 residues long. Germline CDR1 is SGHRS and CDR2 is YFSETQ. CDR3 nucleotide sequence: TGCGCCAGCAGCTTGTCGGAGACCGGACAGGGGGCCTCCTACGAGCAGTACTTC. Translating gives CASSLSETGQGASYEQYF.

The chain employs TRBV19 and TRBJ2-1; tentative D call: TRBD2 (5 bases). Trimming removed 4 bases at V and 5 bases at J, with 18 bases between. This CDR3 is built from 16 residues. Germline CDR1 reads LNHDA; CDR2 reads SQIVND (reference sequence). CDR3: CASSRWTAGGHNEQFF. In DNA, the CDR3 is TGTGCCAGTAGTAGGTGGACGGCCGGAGGCCACAATGAGCAGTTCTTC.

The chain recombines TRBV5-6 with TRBJ1-1; D ambiguous. V lost 1 base and J lost 8, with 9 bases in between. The CDR3 is made up of 12 amino acids. CDR1 and CDR2 (germline): SGHDT, YYEEEE. The CDR3 here is CASSLLPAEAFF. The CDR3 bases are TGTGCCAGCAGCTTGTTACCGGCGGAAGCTTTCTTT.

The V gene is TRBV5-1, the J gene TRBJ2-7; TRBD2 is a possible D gene (6 bases). Germline lookup yields CDR1 SGHRS and CDR2 YFSETQ. This CDR3 is built from 14 residues. Trimming shortened V by 4 bases and J by 2 bases, and 13 bases separated the two germline ends. CDR3 loop: CASSPRDHTYEQYF. The CDR3 DNA reads as TGCGCCAGCAGCCCGCGGGACCACACCTACGAGCAGTACTTC. The full variable domain, rest sourced from reference TRBV5-1 and TRBJ2-7, is KAGVTQTPRYLIKTRGQQVTLSCSPISGHRSVSWYQQTPGQGLQFLFEYFSETQRNKGNFPGRFSGRQFSNSRSEMNVSTLELGDSALYLCASSPRDHTYEQYFGPGTRLTVT.

As concerns this clone: Other DNA sequences in the same sample also yield this CDR3. The chain employs TRBV27 and TRBJ2-7; D possibly corresponds to TRBD2 (5 bases). Trimming left V 3 bases short and J 1 base short, with 10 bases between. The CDR3 length is 14 residues. CDR1 and CDR2 (germline): MNHEY, SMNVEV (reference sequence). The CDR3 sequence is CASSLAGLSYEQYF. The CDR3, as DNA: TGTGCCAGCAGTTTGGCGGGCCTATCCTACGAGCAGTACTTC.

The rearrangement joins TRBV25-1 to TRBJ2-1; D may correspond to TRBD1 or TRBD2 (5 bases each). V lost 5 bases and J lost 9, with 14 bases in between. Germline V CDR1 and CDR2: MGHDK, SYGVNS. This CDR3 is 13 amino acids long. CDR3 residues: CASSWGSTFEQFF. In DNA form, the CDR3 reads TGTGCCAGCAGTTGGGGGAGTACGTTTGAGCAGTTCTTC.

The gene calls are TRBV28 and TRBJ2-6; D gene unclear. V was shortened by 4 bases and J by 1 base, with 8 bases between the two germline ends. This CDR3 has 15 amino acids. Per germline, CDR1 MDHEN and CDR2 SYDVKM. The CDR3 loop reads CASSYAPSGANVLTF. The CDR3 DNA follows: TGTGCCAGCAGTTATGCCCCGTCTGGGGCCAACGTCCTGACTTTC.

V and J are TRBV5-5 and TRBJ1-1, with TRBD1 identical over 8 bases. With 0 bases clipped from V and 10 bases from J, the junction kept 14 bases outside the gene matches. Germline V gene sequence: CDR1 SGHKS, CDR2 YYEKEE (reference sequence). The CDR3 consists of 16 residues. The CDR3 is CASSLVFQTGESGAFF. The CDR3 nucleotides are TGTGCCAGCAGCTTGGTTTTTCAGACAGGGGAAAGTGGAGCTTTCTTT.

This clone was recorded once. V usage is TRBV5-1 and J usage is TRBJ2-2, with D possibly being TRBD2 (5 bases). CDR1 is SGHRS and CDR2 is YFSETQ in the germline V gene. V gave up 6 bases and J gave up 1 base, with 16 bases separating them. There are 16 residues in the CDR3. This chain's CDR3 is CASKHQERLNTGELFF. The CDR3 DNA reads as TGCGCCAGCAAGCACCAAGAGCGGTTGAACACCGGGGAGCTGTTTTTT.

The chain links TRBV11-2 to TRBJ2-7; 10 bases are shared with TRBD1. Looked up from germline, CDR1 is SGHAT and CDR2 is FQNNGV. This CDR3 spans 18 amino acids. Trimming removed 6 bases from V and 2 bases from J; junction bases left unmatched: 16. CDR3 in DNA: TGTGCCAGCAGTCACCTGGGACAGGGGTGGGGGACAACCTACGAGCAGTACTTC. Its protein product is CASSHLGQGWGTTYEQYF.

V and J are TRBV11-2 and TRBJ2-7; no reliable D call. Germline CDR1 reads SGHAT; CDR2 reads FQNNGV. This CDR3 is built from 12 residues. Trimming took off 3 bases at V and 2 bases at J, with 5 bases between the two ends. This CDR3 is CASSFSTYEQYF. CDR3 nucleotides: TGTGCCAGCAGCTTCTCGACCTACGAGCAGTACTTC.

The rearrangement uses TRBV5-6 and TRBJ1-4; 7 nucleotides match TRBD1. With V trimmed by 5 bases and J by 0 bases, 13 bases remained unmatched. This CDR3 comprises 18 residues. Germline V lookup: CDR1 SGHDT, CDR2 YYEEEE. The DNA for the CDR3 is TGTGCCAGCAGTCTCAGACAGGGTGGACTTTCAACTAATGAAAAACTGTTTTTT. It codes for CASSLRQGGLSTNEKLFF.

The J gene is TRBJ2-7, the V gene TRBV4-3; D remains unclear. V lost 0 bases and J lost 3, with 12 bases in between. CDR1 and CDR2 from the germline V gene are LGHNA and YSLEER. The CDR3 sequence is 15 residues long. The DNA for the CDR3 is TGCGCCAGCAGCCAAGATCGACAATATTTCTACGAGCAGTACTTC. This encodes CASSQDRQYFYEQYF.

The rearrangement links TRBV29-1 to TRBJ2-7, with D perhaps matching TRBD2 (6 bases). V lost 2 bases and J lost 2, with 13 bases in between. This CDR3 spans 14 amino acids. From germline, CDR1 is SQVTM and CDR2 ANQGSEA. CDR3 nucleotides: TGCAGCGTTGAAATAGGAGGGTCAGCCTACGAGCAGTACTTC. This gives the protein CSVEIGGSAYEQYF.

The genes are TRBV5-4 and TRBJ2-5, with D perhaps being TRBD1 or TRBD2 (6 bases each). Germline V gene lookup returns CDR1 SGHNT and CDR2 YYREEE (reference sequence). Trimming pared 0 bases from V and 10 bases from J, leaving 19 bases between. This CDR3 comprises 15 residues. CDR3: CASSLGGAPAADQYF. The DNA for the CDR3 is TGTGCCAGCAGCTTGGGGGGGGCCCCGGCTGCTGACCAGTACTTC. Drawing the rest from reference TRBV5-4 and TRBJ2-5, the complete variable domain is ETGVTQSPTHLIKTRGQQVTLRCSSQSGHNTVSWYQQALGQGPQFIFQYYREEENGRGNFPPRFSGLQFPNYSSELNVNALELDDSALYLCASSLGGAPAADQYFGPGTRLLVL.

The CDR3 sequence: CASSLEQGSEAFF. CDR3 nucleotides: TGTGCCAGCTCATTGGAACAGGGCTCTGAAGCTTTCTTT. This chain joins TRBV18 and TRBJ1-1, with a tentative D call TRBD1 (6 bases). V was clipped by 5 bases and J by 6 bases, with 13 bases between them. This CDR3 region has 13 residues. Germline V gene sequence: CDR1 KGHSH, CDR2 LQKENI.

V and J are TRBV7-9 and TRBJ1-5; D unresolved. The CDR3 runs to 13 residues. Germline V gene lookup returns CDR1 SEHNR and CDR2 FQNEAQ (reference sequence). V was shortened by 1 base and J by 5 bases, with 6 bases between the two germline ends. CDR3 region: CASSLGVDQPQHF. The DNA of the CDR3 is TGTGCCAGCAGCTTAGGTGTCGATCAGCCCCAGCATTTT.

CDR3 region: CASSLGKIRGDEQFF. CDR3 DNA sequence: TGTGCCAGCAGCTTAGGAAAGATCAGGGGTGATGAGCAGTTCTTC. The chain is built from TRBV7-2 and TRBJ2-1; TRBD1 is a possible D gene (6 bases). In germline, CDR1 is SGHTA, CDR2 FQGNSA. The CDR3 runs 15 residues. V lost 1 base and J lost 8, with 15 bases in between.